A single sample is the source of the 9 T cell receptor beta chains below, sequenced in a study. Cells sorted as Tregs were CD4+, CD25+ and CD127-/low. TCRdb processed the 5' RACE reads anew with MiXCR; each CDR3 protein has one entry. The table records about 40,000 distinct CDR3 sequences, more than 20% of them present only once. Sequencing was carried out using Tregs sorted from a lymph node. All receptors come from a female donor with breast cancer.

This clonotype occurred many times. The chain links TRBV4-1 to TRBJ1-5; 12 positions agree with TRBD1. This CDR3 is 16 amino acids long. V shed 3 bases and J 6 bases; nucleotides not matched to a gene: 6. Looked up from germline, CDR1 is MGHRA and CDR2 is YSYEKL. CDR3 nucleotides: TGCGCCAGCAGCCAGTCGGGACAGGGGGCTTTTCAGCCCCAGCATTTT. Residues: CASSQSGQGAFQPQHF.

This clonotype was detected ten times or more. V and J are TRBV5-5 and TRBJ1-1; D ambiguous. Germline loops: CDR1 SGHKS, CDR2 YYEKEE (reference sequence). This CDR3 is built from 15 residues. Trimming removed 0 bases at V and 4 bases at J, with 13 bases between. CDR3 DNA: TGTGCCAGCAGCTTGGCCGGCCCGGGGATCACTGAAGCTTTCTTT. This encodes CASSLAGPGITEAFF.

This clonotype came up many times. This rearrangement joins TRBV5-1 to TRBJ1-2; D remains ambiguous. CDR3 size: 15 residues. With 4 bases removed from V and 0 bases from J, the gap between germline ends came to 13 bases. Germline-derived CDR1 and CDR2 are SGHRS and YFSETQ. The CDR3 loop reads CASSPEWRPNYGYTF. CDR3 in DNA: TGCGCCAGCAGCCCGGAGTGGAGGCCTAACTATGGCTACACCTTC.

This clonotype was recorded a few times. This chain uses TRBV20-1 with TRBJ2-1; 10 nucleotides line up with TRBD2. V lost 0 bases, J lost 10 bases, and 9 bases stayed unmatched. CDR3 length: 15 amino acids. Per germline, CDR1 DFQATT and CDR2 SNEGSKA (reference sequence). DNA of the CDR3: TGCAGTGCTAGAGATTCCCTAGCGGGAGTAAAGGAGCAGTTCTTC. This encodes CSARDSLAGVKEQFF.

This clonotype has only a few counts. The CDR3 region has the DNA TGTGCCAGCAGCCCCAGGACCGGGACACAGAACAATGAGCAGTTCTTC. Protein: CASSPRTGTQNNEQFF. The chain uses TRBV7-8 and TRBJ2-1, with TRBD1 as a possible D gene (6 bases). This CDR3 has 16 amino acids. Germline V CDR1 and CDR2: SGHVS, FQNEAQ. The V and J ends lost 5 bases and 5 bases respectively, with 19 bases between them. Complete variable domain (other parts from reference TRBV7-8 and TRBJ2-1): GAGVSQSPRYKVAKRGQDVALRCDPISGHVSLFWYQQALGQGPEFLTYFQNEAQLDKSGLPSDRFFAERPEGSVSTLKIQRTQQEDSAVYLCASSPRTGTQNNEQFFGPGTRLTVL.

In the case of this clonotype: The missing conserved phenylalanine or tryptophan at the end of this CDR3 makes a read error likely. In DNA form, the CDR3 reads TGCGCCAGCAAGAACACAGGGGGCACAGATACGCAGTATTTA. Its translation: CASKNTGGTDTQYL. V and J are TRBV5-1 and TRBJ2-3; 7 bases line up with TRBD1. This CDR3 is 14 amino acids long. J was trimmed by 1 base and V by 6 bases; bases with no gene match: 5. Germline CDR1 reads SGHRS; CDR2 reads YFSETQ.

V and J are TRBV4-3 and TRBJ1-1, with 8 nucleotides matching TRBD1. V shed 0 bases and J 4 bases; nucleotides not matched to a gene: 4. This CDR3 is built from 15 residues. CDR1 is LGHNA, CDR2 YSLEER, per germline. CDR3 in amino acids: CASSQEWQGATEAFF. In DNA form, the CDR3 reads TGCGCCAGCAGCCAAGAGTGGCAGGGGGCCACTGAAGCTTTCTTT.

The J gene is TRBJ2-7, the V gene TRBV7-6; 7 nucleotides line up with TRBD1. CDR3 length: 15 amino acids. V lost 1 base and J lost 1; bases outside the gene matches: 4. The germline V gene has CDR1 SGHVS and CDR2 FNYEAQ. The CDR3 protein is CASSLEQGISYEQYF. The CDR3 DNA reads as TGTGCCAGCAGCTTAGAACAGGGGATTTCCTACGAGCAGTACTTC.

This clonotype showed up just a few times. This sequence joins TRBV7-3 and TRBJ2-2; D is possibly TRBD1 (6 bases). The V gene lost 5 bases and the J gene lost 3 bases, with 19 bases spanning the gap. The germline V gene encodes CDR1 SGHTA and CDR2 FQGTGA. The CDR3 has 17 amino acids. Here the CDR3 DNA reads TGTGCCAGCAGCCTCGCGCGCAGGGGTGCGGACACCGGGGAGCTGTTTTTT. Its translation: CASSLARRGADTGELFF. The entire variable domain, with the rest obtained from reference TRBV7-3 and TRBJ2-2, is as follows: GAGVSQTPSNKVTEKGKYVELRCDPISGHTALYWYRQSLGQGPEFLIYFQGTGAADDSGLPNDRFFAVRPEGSVSTLKIQRTERGDSAVYLCASSLARRGADTGELFFGEGSRLTVL.